The sequence of this T cell receptor beta chain was determined in a study of T cell changes during pregnancy in multiple sclerosis. Per the germline V gene, CDR1 is LGHNA and CDR2 is YSLEER. The V gene end was trimmed by 4 bases and the J gene end by 0 bases; junction bases not matched to a gene: 10. The CDR3 spans 17 residues. Libraries were prepared by immunoSEQ multiplex PCR; TCRdb keeps only in-frame clonotypes and omits some of them. The sample yields about 59,000 clones, less than 95% seen once. The clonotype was recovered from a female donor with multiple sclerosis, enrolled in a pregnancy study. The sequencing used CD8+ T cells from peripheral blood mononuclear cells, collected after pregnancy. This chain uses TRBV4-3 with TRBJ1-1; 8 bases map to TRBD1. The CDR3 spells CASSRGMGQALNTEAFF. CDR3 DNA sequence: TGCGCCAGCAGCCGTGGGATGGGACAGGCGTTGAACACTGAAGCTTTCTTT.